This T cell receptor (beta chain) was identified during a study of cytomegalovirus exposure and HLA in healthy donors. Overall study context: In an early release, HLA-typed donors contributed about 80 million unique TCR sequences. Regarding the study as a whole: Some public TCRs appeared in many individuals, while most sequences were rare. Cytomegalovirus-associated TCR beta chains were listed, numbering more than 150. Reported results showed that the classifier diagnosed cytomegalovirus status with high specificity and sensitivity.

This CDR3 spans 15 amino acids. After removal of 2 bases from V and 4 bases from J, the junction contained 5 bases not matched to a gene. Germline CDR1 SGHRS, CDR2 YFSETQ. Primers for the PCR totalled 60 Vbeta and 13 Jbeta. Generated by immunoSEQ multiplex PCR, the TCRdb table keeps only in-frame clones and is missing some. Of under 200,000 clones listed, 82% are singletons. To note about this clone: Its antigen is as yet unknown.

V is TRBV5-1 and J is TRBJ1-5; TRBD1 matches at 8 bases. Sequences were obtained from PBMCs. The sequence came from a male donor in good health and CMV-seropositive. CDR3 protein: CASSLGTGKNQPQHF. The CDR3 DNA is TGCGCCAGCAGCTTAGGGACAGGAAAGAATCAGCCCCAGCATTTT.